This T cell receptor beta chain was identified during a study of regulatory T cells in long-lasting Graves disease. With 5 bases clipped from V and 8 bases from J, the junction kept 8 bases outside the gene matches. Per the germline V gene, CDR1 is SEHNR and CDR2 is FQNEAQ (reference sequence). The CDR3 consists of 14 residues. This clonotype appeared many times. Building of the TCR beta libraries involved iRepertoire HTBI primers and Arm-PCR of CDR3 regions. Each CDR3 protein is one row after TCRdb ran MiXCR on the multiplex PCR reads. The table records 550,000 or so distinct CDR3 sequences, around 12% of them present only once. Time point of the sample: newly diagnosed GD, antithyroid drugs for less than 3 months. PBMC RNA was the source of the TCR library. As a group, patients came from one endocrinology department in Xi'an, China. In addition, the sample was reused for a study of T cells in Graves' hyperthyroidism and ophthalmopathy. From that paper: Before onset, ophthalmopathy was predicted by the model a median roughly 6.8 months earlier.

This receptor was obtained from a woman in her 30s with Graves disease. The chain employs TRBV7-9 and TRBJ1-1, with 10 nucleotides matching TRBD1. Sequencing used peripheral blood mononuclear cells (PBMCs), obtained at new diagnosis, from a patient treated with antithyroid drugs. This CDR3 is CASSTVPGQGEAFF. CDR3 coding DNA: TGTGCCAGCAGCACCGTCCCGGGACAGGGGGAAGCTTTCTTT.